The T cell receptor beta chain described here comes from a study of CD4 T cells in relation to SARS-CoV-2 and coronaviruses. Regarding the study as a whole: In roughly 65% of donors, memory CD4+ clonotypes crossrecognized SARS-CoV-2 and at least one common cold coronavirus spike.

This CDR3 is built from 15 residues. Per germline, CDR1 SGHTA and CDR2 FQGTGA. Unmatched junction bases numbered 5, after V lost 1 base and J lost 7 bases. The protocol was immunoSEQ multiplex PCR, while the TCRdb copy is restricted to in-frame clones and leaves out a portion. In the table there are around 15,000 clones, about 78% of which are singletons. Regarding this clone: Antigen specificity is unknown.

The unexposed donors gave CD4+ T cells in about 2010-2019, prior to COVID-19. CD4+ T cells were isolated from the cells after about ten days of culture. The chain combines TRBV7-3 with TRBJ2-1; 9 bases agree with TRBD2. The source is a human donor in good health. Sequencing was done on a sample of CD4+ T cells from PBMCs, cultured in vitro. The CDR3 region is CASSLIAGDQNEQFF. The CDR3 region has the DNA TGTGCCAGCAGCTTAATAGCGGGAGATCAAAATGAGCAGTTCTTC.